The rows below give T cell receptor beta chains drawn from one sample of a study of blood T cell repertoires in COVID-19. The table came from immunoSEQ multiplex PCR; TCRdb's copy has only in-frame clones and leaves some out. This table has approximately 220,000 clones, approximately 86% appearing once. The sample consisted of PBMCs or T cells enriched from blood (not recorded which). The receptor set was obtained from a woman in her 30s who had been exposed to COVID-19. Both conserved end residues are part of each CDR3. A D gene is named only where the DNA matches it firmly.

V	J	D	CDR3
TRBV2	TRBJ2-3	TRBD2	CASSVPGTSGGSTDTQYF
TRBV30	TRBJ1-1	.	CAWSASGTLNTEAFF
TRBV6-5	TRBJ1-1	.	CASSYLGQNTEAFF
TRBV28	TRBJ2-7	.	CASRTPAGSNEQYF
TRBV5-4	TRBJ1-1	.	CASRPQGMNTEAFF
TRBV5-5	TRBJ2-2	TRBD2	CASSLSGTTSGELFF
TRBV2	TRBJ1-2	TRBD1	CASSEPPGQGYGYTF
TRBV19	TRBJ1-2	.	CASSLAAGRNYGYTF
TRBV27	TRBJ2-2	.	CASSLYRGSRDNFTGELFF
TRBV6-5	TRBJ2-1	TRBD2	CASSYSGGSSYNEQFF
TRBV5-8	TRBJ2-7	.	CASSFTHEQYF
TRBV30	TRBJ2-2	TRBD1	CAWRTGTASTGELFF
TRBV3-1/TRBV3-2	TRBJ1-3	.	CASSPTGTFGNTIYF
TRBV4-1	TRBJ1-2	TRBD1	CASSQEQGDYGYTF
TRBV7-2	TRBJ2-7	.	CASSIYRGHYEQYF
TRBV5-1	TRBJ2-7	TRBD1	CASSLDRGQYEQYF
TRBV6-1	TRBJ1-1	.	CASSDLLVAFF
TRBV28	TRBJ1-3	.	CASSEGGQGPRNTIYF
TRBV19	TRBJ2-3	TRBD2	CASHSVGGGTDTQYF
TRBV10-3	TRBJ1-2	.	CAISVVLTDGYTF
TRBV12-3/TRBV12-4	TRBJ2-5	.	CASSDWSQETQYF
TRBV27	TRBJ1-2	.	CASSGEEGGYGYTF
TRBV20-1	TRBJ2-6	.	CSASIRTASGANVLTF
TRBV12-3/TRBV12-4	TRBJ1-1	.	CASSLLGAEAFF
TRBV7-3	TRBJ1-1	.	CASKRAGNTEAFF
TRBV5-6	TRBJ1-5	TRBD1	CASSLGQGANQPQHF
TRBV18	TRBJ1-1	TRBD1	CASSRDRGREAFF
TRBV11-3	TRBJ1-4	.	CASSLPLGGKLFF
TRBV10-3	TRBJ2-3	TRBD2	CAISGVAGVGTDTQYF
TRBV28	TRBJ1-2	.	CASTERLDGYTF
TRBV19	TRBJ1-4	TRBD1	CASRGQGNEKLFF
TRBV5-1	TRBJ2-1	TRBD1	CASSLGDSYNEQFF
TRBV6-6	TRBJ2-2	.	CASTAEVGELFF
TRBV6-5	TRBJ2-7	.	CASSYSHFNHEQYF
TRBV5-1	TRBJ1-2	.	CASSLGTSEGYGYTF
TRBV7-8	TRBJ1-1	TRBD1	CASGQGAVFEAFF
TRBV7-8	TRBJ2-5	.	CASSSRLGVEAQYF
TRBV25-1	TRBJ2-7	.	CASRRGSGYEQYF
TRBV10-3	TRBJ1-5	.	CAISPTGNQPQHF
TRBV19	TRBJ2-7	.	CASSTQVSAYEQYF
TRBV3-1/TRBV3-2	TRBJ1-3	.	CASSPRLNARNTIYF
TRBV5-6	TRBJ2-7	TRBD1	CASSLYLQGAREQYF
TRBV2	TRBJ1-6	.	CASSGEAAYNSPLHF
TRBV19	TRBJ2-7	TRBD2	CASSSQGEGTTEQYF
TRBV30	TRBJ1-2	.	CAWTPVRLLRGYGYTF
TRBV5-4	TRBJ2-3	.	CASSYQGSDTQYF
TRBV2	TRBJ2-7	TRBD2	CASSPTGGTYEQYF